This TCR beta chain derives from a study of hypomethylating agent response in myelodysplastic syndrome. Overall study: Of patients, about 75% of the 11 got azacitidine and 3 of 11 decitabine.

Bulk bone marrow was analyzed without sorting T-cell subsets. The CDR3 is made up of 13 amino acids. The V gene's germline CDR1 is MNHEY and CDR2 SVGAGI. With V trimmed by 6 bases and J by 3 bases, 4 bases remained unmatched. TCRdb's table, derived via immunoSEQ multiplex PCR, lists solely in-frame clones and lacks some. The sample includes approximately 6,600 clones, approximately 80% of them seen just once. The chain is built from TRBV6-5 and TRBJ1-2; the match to TRBD1 covers 7 bases. The source was bone marrow, collected before or after starting hypomethylating agent treatment for myelodysplastic syndrome (not recorded which). This TCR came from a human donor with myelodysplastic syndrome. DNA of the CDR3: TGTGCCAGCAGCAACCAGGGGGACTATGGCTACACCTTC. This codes for CASSNQGDYGYTF.